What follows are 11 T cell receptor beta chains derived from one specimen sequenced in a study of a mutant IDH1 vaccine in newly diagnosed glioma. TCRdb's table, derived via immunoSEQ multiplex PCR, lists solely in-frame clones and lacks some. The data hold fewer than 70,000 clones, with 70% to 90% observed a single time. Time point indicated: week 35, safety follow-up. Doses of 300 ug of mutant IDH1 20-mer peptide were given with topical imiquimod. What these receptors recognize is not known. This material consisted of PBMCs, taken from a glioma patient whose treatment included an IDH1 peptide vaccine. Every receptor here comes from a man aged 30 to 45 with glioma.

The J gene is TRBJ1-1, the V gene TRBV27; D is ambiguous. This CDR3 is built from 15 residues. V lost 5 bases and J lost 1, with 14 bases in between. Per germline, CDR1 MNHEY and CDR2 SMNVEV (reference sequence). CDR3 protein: CASSLLSRWNTEAFF. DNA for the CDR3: TGTGCCAGCAGTCTTTTGTCTAGGTGGAACACTGAAGCTTTCTTT.

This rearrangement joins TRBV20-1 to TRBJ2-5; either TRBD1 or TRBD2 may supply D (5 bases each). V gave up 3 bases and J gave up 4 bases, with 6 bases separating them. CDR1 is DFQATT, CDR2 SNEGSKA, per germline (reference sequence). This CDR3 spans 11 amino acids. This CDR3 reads CSARRGETQYF. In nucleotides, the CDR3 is TGCAGTGCTAGGAGGGGAGAGACCCAGTACTTC.

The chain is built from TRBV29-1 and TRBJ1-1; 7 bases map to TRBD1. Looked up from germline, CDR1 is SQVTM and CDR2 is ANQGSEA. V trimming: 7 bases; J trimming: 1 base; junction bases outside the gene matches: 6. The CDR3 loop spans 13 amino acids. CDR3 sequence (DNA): TGCAGCGCTACGACAGGGTGGAACACTGAAGCTTTCTTT. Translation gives CSATTGWNTEAFF.

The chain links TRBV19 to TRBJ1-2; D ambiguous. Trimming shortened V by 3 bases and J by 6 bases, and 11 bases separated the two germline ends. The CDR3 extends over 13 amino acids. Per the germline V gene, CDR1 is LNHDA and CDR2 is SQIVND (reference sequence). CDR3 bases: TGTGCCAGTAGTATGTTGGAGAGGGATGGCTACACCTTC. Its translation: CASSMLERDGYTF.

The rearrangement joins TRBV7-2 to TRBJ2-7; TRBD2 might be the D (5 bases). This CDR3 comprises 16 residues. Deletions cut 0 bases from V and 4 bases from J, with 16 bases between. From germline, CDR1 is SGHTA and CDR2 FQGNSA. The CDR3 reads CASSLANRGTLYEQYF. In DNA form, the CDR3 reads TGTGCCAGCAGCTTAGCCAACCGGGGTACATTGTACGAGCAGTACTTC. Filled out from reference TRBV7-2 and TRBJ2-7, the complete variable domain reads GAGVSQSPSNKVTEKGKDVELRCDPISGHTALYWYRQSLGQGLEFLIYFQGNSAPDKSGLPSDRFSAERTGGSVSTLTIQRTQQEDSAVYLCASSLANRGTLYEQYFGPGTRLTVT.

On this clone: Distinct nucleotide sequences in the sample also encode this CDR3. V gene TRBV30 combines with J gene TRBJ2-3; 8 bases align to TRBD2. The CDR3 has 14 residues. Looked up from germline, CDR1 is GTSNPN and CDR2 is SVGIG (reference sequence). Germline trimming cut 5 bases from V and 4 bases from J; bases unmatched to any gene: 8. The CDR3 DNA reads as TGTGCCTGGTCCCTAGCGGGTGGGCCAGATACGCAGTATTTT. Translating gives CAWSLAGGPDTQYF.

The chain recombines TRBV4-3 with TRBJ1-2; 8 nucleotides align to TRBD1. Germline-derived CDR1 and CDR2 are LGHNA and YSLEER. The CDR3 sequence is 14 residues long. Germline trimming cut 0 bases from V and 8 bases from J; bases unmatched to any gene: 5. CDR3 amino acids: CASSQEDRASGYTF. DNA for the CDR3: TGCGCCAGCAGCCAAGAGGACAGGGCCTCGGGCTACACCTTC.

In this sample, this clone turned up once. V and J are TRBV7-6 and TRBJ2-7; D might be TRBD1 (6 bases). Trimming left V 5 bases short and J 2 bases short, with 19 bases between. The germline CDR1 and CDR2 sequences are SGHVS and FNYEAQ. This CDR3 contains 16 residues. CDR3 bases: TGTGCCAGCAGCCCCTGGGGGCGAATTCAAACCTACGAGCAGTACTTC. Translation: CASSPWGRIQTYEQYF.

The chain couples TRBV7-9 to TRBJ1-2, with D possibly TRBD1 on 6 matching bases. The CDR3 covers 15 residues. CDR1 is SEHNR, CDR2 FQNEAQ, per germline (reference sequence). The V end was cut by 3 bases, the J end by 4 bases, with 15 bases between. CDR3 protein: CASSFRDTSGYGYTF. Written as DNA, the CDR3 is TGTGCCAGCAGCTTTCGGGACACCAGTGGCTATGGCTACACCTTC.

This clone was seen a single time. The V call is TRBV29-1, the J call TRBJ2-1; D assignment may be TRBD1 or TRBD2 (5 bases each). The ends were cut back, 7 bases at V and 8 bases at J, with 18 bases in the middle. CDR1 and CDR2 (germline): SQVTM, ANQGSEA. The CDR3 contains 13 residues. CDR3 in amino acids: CSARGDGKDEQFF. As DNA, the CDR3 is TGCAGCGCCCGGGGCGACGGGAAGGATGAGCAGTTCTTC.

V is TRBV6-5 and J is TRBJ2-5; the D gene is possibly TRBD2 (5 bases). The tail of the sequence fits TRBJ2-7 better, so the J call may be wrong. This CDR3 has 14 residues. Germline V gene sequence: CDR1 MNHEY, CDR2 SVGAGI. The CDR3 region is CASSYRESHYEQYF. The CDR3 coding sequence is TGTGCCAGCAGTTACCGGGAATCCCACTACGAGCAGTACTTC.